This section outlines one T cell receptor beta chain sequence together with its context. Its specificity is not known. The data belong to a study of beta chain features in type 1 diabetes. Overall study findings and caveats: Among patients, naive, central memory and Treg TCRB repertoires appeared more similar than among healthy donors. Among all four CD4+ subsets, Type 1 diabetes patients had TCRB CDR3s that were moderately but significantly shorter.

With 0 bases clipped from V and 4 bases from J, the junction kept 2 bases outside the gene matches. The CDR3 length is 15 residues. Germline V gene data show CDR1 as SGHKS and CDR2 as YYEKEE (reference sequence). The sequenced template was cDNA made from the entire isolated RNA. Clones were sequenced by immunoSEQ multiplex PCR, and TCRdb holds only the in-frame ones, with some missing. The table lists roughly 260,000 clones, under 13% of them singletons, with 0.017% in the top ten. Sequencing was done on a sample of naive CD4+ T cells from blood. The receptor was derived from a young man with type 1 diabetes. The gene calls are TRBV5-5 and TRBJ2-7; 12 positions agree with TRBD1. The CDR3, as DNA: TGTGCCAGCAGCTTGGGGGACAGGGGGCGTTACGAGCAGTACTTC. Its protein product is CASSLGDRGRYEQYF.